The 9 T cell receptor beta chains presented below share a single source sample, sequenced in a study of T cells in Graves' hyperthyroidism and ophthalmopathy. What was amplified from RNA transcripts were TCR beta CDR3 regions. TCR CDR3 regions were first amplified by RT-PCR with HTBI primers. MiXCR was run by TCRdb on the multiplex PCR reads, yielding one entry per CDR3 protein. The repertoire has roughly 560,000 distinct CDR3 sequences, about 14% of them found once; the top ten carry about 4.5%. The sequenced material came from blood. Receptor source: a woman aged 40 to 50 with Graves' ophthalmopathy.

This chain links TRBV18 with TRBJ2-3, with 14 bases identical to TRBD2. V lost 0 bases to trimming and J lost 5 bases; unmatched junction nucleotides: 4. This CDR3 has 17 amino acids. Germline lookup yields CDR1 KGHSH and CDR2 LQKENI. The CDR3 coding sequence is TGTGCCAGCTCACCACCGGGACTAGCGGGAGTTGTAGATACGCAGTATTTT. This encodes CASSPPGLAGVVDTQYF.

In its sample, this clonotype was seen a few times. This chain uses TRBV11-1 with TRBJ2-7; perhaps TRBD1 as D (6 bases). The CDR3 extends over 15 amino acids. The V gene lost 1 base and the J gene lost 5 bases, with 15 bases spanning the gap. Germline V gene sequence: CDR1 SGHAT, CDR2 FQDESV (reference sequence). CDR3 nucleotides: TGTGCCAGCAGCTTAGGACCCGGGACAATGAACGAGCAGTACTTC. Its protein product is CASSLGPGTMNEQYF.

This clonotype was recorded at least ten times. The chain uses TRBV12-3 or TRBV12-4 and TRBJ2-5; no firm D call. V lost 2 bases and J 1 base, leaving 5 bases between the germline ends. This CDR3 has 13 amino acids. The CDR3 protein is CASSLSVQETQYF. The CDR3 DNA is TGTGCCAGCAGTTTATCGGTCCAAGAGACCCAGTACTTC.

This clonotype was counted between two and nine times. The CDR3 is CASSLVVSGGDYEQYF. The DNA for the CDR3 is TGTGCCAGCAGCTTAGTGGTTAGCGGGGGGGACTACGAGCAGTACTTC. The chain links TRBV11-2 to TRBJ2-7, with 11 bases aligning to TRBD2. This CDR3 has 16 amino acids. The germline CDR1 and CDR2 sequences are SGHAT and FQNNGV. Trimming removed 1 base from V and 3 bases from J; junction bases left unmatched: 5.

On this clonotype: This may arise from a read error, as a much more abundant clone is one base away. The genes are TRBV5-1 and TRBJ2-7, with 8 bases matching TRBD1. The germline CDR1 and CDR2 sequences are SGHRS and YFSETQ. CDR3 length equals 20 residues. The CDR3 loop reads CASNLPSGQAPSGFSYEQYF. In nucleotides, the CDR3 is TGCGCCAGCAACTTGCCCTCGGGACAGGCTCCCAGCGGGTTCTCCTACGAGCAGTACTTC.

This clonotype has a count of ten or more. V gene TRBV20-1 combines with J gene TRBJ2-4; a weak D match, TRBD2 (6 bases). Germline V gives CDR1 DFQATT, CDR2 SNEGSKA (reference sequence). The length of the CDR3 is 14 residues. V was cut by 5 bases and J by 6 bases, with 17 bases left in between. The chain's CDR3 is CSAVMEGAGNIQYF. The CDR3 nucleotides read TGCAGTGCTGTAATGGAGGGCGCGGGAAACATTCAGTACTTC.

CDR3 sequence: CASSPRGADEQYF. The CDR3 DNA is TGTGCCAGCAGTCCCCGGGGGGCCGACGAGCAGTACTTC. The chain carries TRBV27 and TRBJ2-7; a possible D gene is TRBD2 (7 bases). This CDR3 spans 13 amino acids. V lost 5 bases and J 5 bases, leaving 13 bases between the germline ends. Germline V CDR1 and CDR2: MNHEY, SMNVEV (reference sequence).

This chain connects TRBV5-1 to TRBJ2-7; 7 nucleotides match TRBD1. CDR3 length equals 15 residues. V dropped 2 bases and J dropped 3; count of bases not matched to a gene: 8. Germline V gene sequence: CDR1 SGHRS, CDR2 YFSETQ. The CDR3 loop reads CASSLYTGARYEQYF. The CDR3 DNA is TGCGCCAGCAGCTTATATACAGGGGCGCGCTACGAGCAGTACTTC.

The chain has TRBV28 and TRBJ1-5; TRBD1 might be the D (5 bases). The CDR3 length is 13 residues. V dropped 4 bases and J dropped 9 bases, with 13 bases sitting between them. CDR1 is MDHEN and CDR2 is SYDVKM in the germline V gene. As DNA, the CDR3 is TGTGCCAGCAGTTCGGGACCTAAAAGGCCCCAGCATTTT. Its translation is CASSSGPKRPQHF.